This TCR beta chain is from a study of cytomegalovirus exposure and HLA in healthy donors. General study results and limits: According to reports, the classifier identified cytomegalovirus status with high specificity and sensitivity. Among the sequence variants, a highly shared cluster was likely an artifact of sequencing. In a later analysis, donors in an Asian-associated ancestry cluster reportedly had fewer N-insertions in productive TCRs than the cohort mean.

This CDR3 spans 14 amino acids. V lost 6 bases and J lost 7; bases outside the gene matches: 4. Germline lookup yields CDR1 MNHEY and CDR2 SVGAGI. This clone was observed a few times. Antigen: not known. PCR amplification relied on 60 Vbeta primers (plus 13 Jbeta primers). Produced via immunoSEQ multiplex PCR; TCRdb's table is partial and in-frame only. Here the sample spans tens of thousands of clones, roughly 79% being singletons. The clonotype originates from a man under 40 in good health and CMV-seronegative. This rearrangement joins TRBV6-5 to TRBJ1-6; 9 nucleotides match TRBD1. Specimen: PBMCs. The CDR3 sequence is CASRIDRGNSPLHF. CDR3 bases: TGTGCCAGCAGGATAGACAGGGGGAATTCACCCCTCCACTTT.